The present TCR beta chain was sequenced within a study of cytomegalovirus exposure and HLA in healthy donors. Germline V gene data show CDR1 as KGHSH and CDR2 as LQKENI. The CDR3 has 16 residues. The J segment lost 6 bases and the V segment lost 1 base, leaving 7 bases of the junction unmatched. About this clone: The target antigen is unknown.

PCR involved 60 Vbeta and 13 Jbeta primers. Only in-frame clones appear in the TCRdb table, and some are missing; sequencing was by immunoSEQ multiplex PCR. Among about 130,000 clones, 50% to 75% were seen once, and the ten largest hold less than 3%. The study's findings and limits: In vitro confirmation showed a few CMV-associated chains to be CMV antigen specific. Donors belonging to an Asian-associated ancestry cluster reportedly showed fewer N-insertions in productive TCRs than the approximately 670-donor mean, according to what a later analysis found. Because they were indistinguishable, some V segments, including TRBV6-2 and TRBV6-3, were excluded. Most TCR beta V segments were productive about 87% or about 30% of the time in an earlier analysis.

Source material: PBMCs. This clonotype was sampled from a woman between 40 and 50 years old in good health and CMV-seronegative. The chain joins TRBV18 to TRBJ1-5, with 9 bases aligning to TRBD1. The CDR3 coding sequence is TGTGCCAGCTCACCACAACAGGGGGCAACGGGTCAGCCCCAGCATTTT. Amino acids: CASSPQQGATGQPQHF.